This TCR beta chain was captured by sequencing in a study of blood T cell repertoires in COVID-19. Overall study: Samples of COVID-19 (acute and convalescent) were obtained from the United States, Italy and Spain. PBMCs, B-cell-depleted T cells, or T cells were the source of the cDNA or gDNA that made up the material.

J was trimmed by 10 bases and V by 2 bases; bases with no gene match: 11. The CDR3 consists of 16 residues. Germline V gives CDR1 MRHNA, CDR2 SNTAGT. As handled by the study authors: Reference gene primer amplification gave nucleated cell count estimates. Method: immunoSEQ multiplex PCR; TCRdb's copy keeps in-frame clones and lacks some. V and J calls and clone size are copied from that table; D and trimming were computed from the DNA. The repertoire holds more than 250,000 clones, roughly 90% seen once, with under 6.5% in the top ten. Sequenced sample: peripheral blood. J is TRBJ2-1 and V is TRBV6-4, with 10 bases identical to TRBD2. The receptor was derived from a man between 18 and 35 years old who had recovered from COVID-19. This CDR3 reads CASSDVAGGSGGEQFF. The DNA for the CDR3 is TGTGCCAGCAGTGACGTAGCGGGAGGATCCGGGGGAGAGCAGTTCTTC.